The T cell receptor (beta chain) described here comes from a study of blood T cell repertoires in COVID-19. Study as a whole: Material from acute and convalescent COVID-19 was sourced from the United States, Italy and Spain. PBMCs, B-cell-depleted T cells, or T cells were the source of the cDNA or gDNA that made up the material.

Losses at the gene ends were 4 bases for V and 5 bases for J; bases not matched to a gene: 1. The CDR3 contains 14 residues. Per the germline V gene, CDR1 is SNHLY and CDR2 is FYNNEI. As processed by the authors: Estimates of nucleated cell counts were drawn from the amplification of reference gene primers. Sequenced by immunoSEQ multiplex PCR; TCRdb stores in-frame clones only, minus some. The DNA gave D and trimming, while V, J and clone size come from that table. The sample contains 250,000 to 400,000 clones, about 91% of which appear only once. During active infection, Seattle patients enrolled and were then monitored through disease. This clone was detected a few times.

The V gene is TRBV2, the J gene TRBJ1-6; 8 bases line up with TRBD1. The origin of this receptor is a woman aged 25 to 39 with COVID-19, enrolled during active disease. The material sequenced was peripheral blood. CDR3 coding DNA: TGTGCCAGCAGTGGGACAGGGAATAATTCACCCCTCCACTTT. This encodes CASSGTGNNSPLHF. The complete variable domain, with remaining parts taken from reference TRBV2 and TRBJ1-6, reads EPEVTQTPSHQVTQMGQEVILRCVPISNHLYFYWYRQILGQKVEFLVSFYNNEISEKSEIFDDQFSVERPDGSNFTLKIRSTKLEDSAMYFCASSGTGNNSPLHFGNGTRLTVT.